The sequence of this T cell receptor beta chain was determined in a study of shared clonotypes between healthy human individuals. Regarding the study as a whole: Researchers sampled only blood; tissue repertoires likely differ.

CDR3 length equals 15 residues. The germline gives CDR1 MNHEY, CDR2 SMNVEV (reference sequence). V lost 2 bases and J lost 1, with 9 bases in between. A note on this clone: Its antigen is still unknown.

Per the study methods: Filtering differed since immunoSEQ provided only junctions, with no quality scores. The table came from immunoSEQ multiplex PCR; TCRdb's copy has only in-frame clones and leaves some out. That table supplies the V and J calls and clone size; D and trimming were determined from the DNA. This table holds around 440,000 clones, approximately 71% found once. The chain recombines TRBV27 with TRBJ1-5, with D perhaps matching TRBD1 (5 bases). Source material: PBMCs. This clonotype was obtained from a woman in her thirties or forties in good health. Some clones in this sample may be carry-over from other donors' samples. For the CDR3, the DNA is TGTGCCAGCAGTTTAGGCGGACAAAGCAATCAGCCCCAGCATTTT. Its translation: CASSLGGQSNQPQHF.